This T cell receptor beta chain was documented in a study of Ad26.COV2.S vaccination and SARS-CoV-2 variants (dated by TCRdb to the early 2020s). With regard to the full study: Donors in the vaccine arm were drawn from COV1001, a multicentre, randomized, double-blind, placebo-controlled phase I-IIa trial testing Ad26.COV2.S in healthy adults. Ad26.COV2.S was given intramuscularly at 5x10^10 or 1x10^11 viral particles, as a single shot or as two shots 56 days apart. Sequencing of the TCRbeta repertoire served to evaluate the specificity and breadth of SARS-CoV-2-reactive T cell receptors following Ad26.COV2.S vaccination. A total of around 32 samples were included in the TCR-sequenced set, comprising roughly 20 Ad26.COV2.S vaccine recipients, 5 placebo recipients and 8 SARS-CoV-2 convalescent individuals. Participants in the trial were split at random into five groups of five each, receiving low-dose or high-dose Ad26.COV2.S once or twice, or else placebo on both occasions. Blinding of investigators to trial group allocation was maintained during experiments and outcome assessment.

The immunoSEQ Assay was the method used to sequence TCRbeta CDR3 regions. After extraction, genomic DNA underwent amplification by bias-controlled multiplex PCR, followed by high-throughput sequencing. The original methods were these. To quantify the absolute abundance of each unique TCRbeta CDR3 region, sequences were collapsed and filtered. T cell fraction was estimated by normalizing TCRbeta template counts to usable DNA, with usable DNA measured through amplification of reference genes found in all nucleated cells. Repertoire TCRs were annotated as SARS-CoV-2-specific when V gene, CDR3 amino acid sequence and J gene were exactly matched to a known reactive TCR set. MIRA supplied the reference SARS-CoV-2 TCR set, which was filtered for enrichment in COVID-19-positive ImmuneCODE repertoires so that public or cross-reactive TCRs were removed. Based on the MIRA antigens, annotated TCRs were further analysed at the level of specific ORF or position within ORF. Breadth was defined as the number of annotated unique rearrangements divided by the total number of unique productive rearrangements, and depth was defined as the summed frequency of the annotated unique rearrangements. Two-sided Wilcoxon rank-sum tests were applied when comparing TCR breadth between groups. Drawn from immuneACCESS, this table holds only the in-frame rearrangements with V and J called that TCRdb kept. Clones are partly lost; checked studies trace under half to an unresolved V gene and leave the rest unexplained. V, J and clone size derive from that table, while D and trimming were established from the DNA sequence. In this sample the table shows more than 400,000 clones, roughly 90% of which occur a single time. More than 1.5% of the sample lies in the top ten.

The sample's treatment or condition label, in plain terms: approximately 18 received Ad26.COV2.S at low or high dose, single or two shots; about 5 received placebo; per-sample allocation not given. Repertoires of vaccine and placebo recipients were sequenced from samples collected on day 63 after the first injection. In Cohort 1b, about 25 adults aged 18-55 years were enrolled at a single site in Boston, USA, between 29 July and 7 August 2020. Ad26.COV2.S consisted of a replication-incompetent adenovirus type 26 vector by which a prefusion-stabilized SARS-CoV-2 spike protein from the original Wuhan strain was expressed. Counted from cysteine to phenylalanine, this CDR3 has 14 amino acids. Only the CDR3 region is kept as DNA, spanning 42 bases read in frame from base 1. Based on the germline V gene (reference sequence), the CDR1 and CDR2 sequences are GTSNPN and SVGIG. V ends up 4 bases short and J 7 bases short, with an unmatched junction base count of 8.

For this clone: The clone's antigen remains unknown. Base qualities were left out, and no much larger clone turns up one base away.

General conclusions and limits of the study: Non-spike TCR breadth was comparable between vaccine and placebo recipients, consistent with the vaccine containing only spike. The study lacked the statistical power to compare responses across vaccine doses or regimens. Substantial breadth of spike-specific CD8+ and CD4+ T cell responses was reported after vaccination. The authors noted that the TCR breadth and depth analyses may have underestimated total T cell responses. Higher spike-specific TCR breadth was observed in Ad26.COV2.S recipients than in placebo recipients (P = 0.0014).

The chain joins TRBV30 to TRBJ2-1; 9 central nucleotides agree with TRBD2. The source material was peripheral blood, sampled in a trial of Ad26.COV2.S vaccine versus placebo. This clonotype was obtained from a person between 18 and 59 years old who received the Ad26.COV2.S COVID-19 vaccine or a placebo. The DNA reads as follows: TGTGCCTGGACTAGCGGGGCCCTCCTAAATGAGCAGTTCTTC. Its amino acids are CAWTSGALLNEQFF.